The rows below give T cell receptor beta chains drawn from one sample of a study of T cells in Graves' hyperthyroidism and ophthalmopathy. TCRdb fed the multiplex PCR reads into MiXCR, producing one record per CDR3 protein. The table shows about 290,000 distinct CDR3 sequences, with about an eighth occurring only once. Specimen: blood. The receptor set was obtained from a young woman with Graves' hyperthyroidism that later progressed to Graves' ophthalmopathy. CDR3s include the opening cysteine and the closing phenylalanine or tryptophan. The order of the fields is J gene, clone size, V gene, D gene, CDR3 protein, CDR3 DNA. A D gene is named only where the DNA matches it firmly. Size values are once, few and many counts, or a class for expanded clones, and some rows have none.

TRBJ1-1,NA,TRBV28,TRBD1,CASSLPGTGGLAFF,TGTGCCAGCAGCCTCCCCGGGACAGGGGGCCTCGCTTTCTTT
TRBJ1-5,many,TRBV30,NA,CAWSRGTNQPQHF,TGTGCCTGGAGTCGGGGCACTAATCAGCCCCAGCATTTT
TRBJ2-3,many,TRBV7-9,NA,CASSFRGDLTDTQYF,TGTGCCAGCAGCTTTAGGGGCGACCTCACAGATACGCAGTATTTT
TRBJ2-7,NA,TRBV4-1,NA,CASSQDPGNSYEQYF,TGCGCCAGCAGCCAAGACCCAGGAAACTCCTACGAGCAGTACTTC
TRBJ2-7,NA,TRBV27,TRBD2,CASSLEGLAGRPRYEQYF,TGTGCCAGCAGTTTAGAGGGACTAGCGGGACGTCCCCGGTACGAGCAGTACTTC
TRBJ2-2,NA,TRBV19,NA,CAISPGSSNTGELFF,TGTGCCATTAGTCCAGGCTCTTCGAACACCGGGGAGCTGTTTTTT
TRBJ2-1,many,TRBV28,TRBD2,CAVPGEAGGNEQFF,TGTGCCGTACCGGGGGAAGCGGGAGGCAATGAGCAGTTCTTC
TRBJ2-1,few,TRBV20-1,NA,CSARDQVGQKNHEQFF,TGCAGTGCTAGAGATCAAGTCGGGCAAAAGAACCATGAGCAGTTCTTC
TRBJ2-7,NA,TRBV30,NA,CAWRLDLGGGEQYF,TGTGCCTGGCGGCTTGACTTGGGTGGGGGCGAGCAGTACTTC
TRBJ1-6,many,TRBV12-3/TRBV12-4,NA,CASSFTAQGNSPLHF,TGTGCCAGCAGTTTCACCGCCCAGGGGAATTCACCCCTCCACTTT
TRBJ1-2,many,TRBV13,TRBD1,CASSDGQAGGYTF,TGTGCCAGCAGCGACGGACAGGCCGGTGGCTACACCTTC
TRBJ2-3,many,TRBV4-1,TRBD2,CASSLDPSGRVADTQYF,TGCGCCAGCAGCCTCGACCCAAGCGGGAGAGTTGCAGATACGCAGTATTTT